The 9 T cell receptor beta chains in this list originate from one sample, sequenced in a study of liver allograft versus peripheral blood T cells. In the study overall: Graft-liver T cell receptor repertoires were compared against recipient peripheral blood repertoires.

TCRdb reanalysed the reads using MiXCR and keeps one entry per CDR3 protein. The sample records fewer than 3,500 distinct CDR3 sequences, approximately 14% being singletons. These receptors all come from a human patient who had a liver transplant. Some of the T cells may derive from the graft donor.

This clonotype is termed medium-sized (0.01 to 0.1%). The chain recombines TRBV19 with TRBJ1-2; D remains ambiguous. Between the trimmed V and J ends, which lost 5 bases and 8 bases, there was a span of 15 bases. CDR3 size: 13 residues. CDR1 is LNHDA, CDR2 SQIVND, per germline (reference sequence). The CDR3 loop reads CASSPGLGQGYTF. DNA of the CDR3: TGTGCCAGTAGTCCGGGTTTGGGTCAAGGCTACACCTTC.

The chain is built from TRBV11-3 and TRBJ2-1, with a weak D call TRBD2 (6 bases). Germline V gene lookup returns CDR1 SGHNT and CDR2 YENEEA. V dropped 1 base and J dropped 0 bases, with 7 bases sitting between them. The CDR3 has 15 residues. The CDR3 is CASSLAGDSYNEQFF. CDR3 DNA sequence: TGTGCCAGCAGCTTAGCGGGGGACTCCTACAATGAGCAGTTCTTC.

This clonotype qualifies as medium-sized. The rearrangement uses TRBV6-5 and TRBJ2-7; D ambiguous. With 2 bases removed from V and 5 bases from J, the gap between germline ends came to 4 bases. Germline assignment: CDR1 MNHEY and CDR2 SVGAGI. CDR3 length: 11 residues. The CDR3 region has the DNA TGTGCCAGCAGTTACGAGGACGAGCAGTACTTC. Translating it yields CASSYEDEQYF.

This clonotype rates as medium-sized. This rearrangement joins TRBV6-5 to TRBJ1-2; unclear D gene. The germline gives CDR1 MNHEY, CDR2 SVGAGI. The V end was cut by 2 bases, the J end by 6 bases, with 10 bases between. The CDR3 sequence is 13 residues long. DNA for the CDR3: TGTGCCAGCAGTTACATGGGGATCGATGGCTACACCTTC. It specifies CASSYMGIDGYTF.

This clonotype turned up a few times. CDR3: CASSPGGFNTEAFF. The DNA for the CDR3 is TGTGCCAGCAGCCCCGGGGGATTTAACACTGAAGCTTTCTTT. The genes are TRBV7-9 and TRBJ1-1; the D gene is possibly TRBD1 (5 bases). Germline V gene lookup returns CDR1 SEHNR and CDR2 FQNEAQ (reference sequence). V gave up 5 bases and J gave up 2 bases, with 12 bases separating them. The CDR3 covers 14 residues.

In its sample, this clonotype ranks as medium-sized. The chain uses TRBV29-1 and TRBJ2-3; 7 positions agree with TRBD2. V trimming: 5 bases; J trimming: 1 base; junction bases outside the gene matches: 3. CDR1 SQVTM and CDR2 ANQGSEA come from the germline V gene. The CDR3 runs to 13 residues. CDR3 coding DNA: TGCAGCGTTAGGCTAGCGGGCACAGATACGCAGTATTTT. Protein product: CSVRLAGTDTQYF.

By sample share, this clonotype is large (0.1 to 1%). The chain links TRBV18 to TRBJ1-6, with a tentative D call TRBD1 (5 bases). Germline CDR1 is KGHSH and CDR2 is LQKENI. V lost 3 bases, J lost 6 bases, and 15 bases lay in between. The CDR3 consists of 16 residues. In DNA, the CDR3 is TGTGCCAGCTCACCGAGCCGGCCGGGGGGTAATTCACCCCTCCACTTT. It codes for CASSPSRPGGNSPLHF.

By its share, this clonotype is medium-sized. The CDR3 sequence is CASSPPSSYNEQFF. Written as DNA, the CDR3 is TGTGCCAGCTCACCCCCGAGCTCCTACAATGAGCAGTTCTTC. The chain joins TRBV18 to TRBJ2-1; D not certain. V shed 3 bases and J shed 0 bases, with 6 bases lying between them. Germline V gene sequence: CDR1 KGHSH, CDR2 LQKENI. This CDR3 is built from 14 residues. Full variable domain (rest looked up from reference TRBV18 and TRBJ2-1): NAGVMQNPRHLVRRRGQEARLRCSPMKGHSHVYWYRQLPEEGLKFMVYLQKENIIDESGMPKERFSAEFPKEGPSILRIQQVVRGDSAAYFCASSPPSSYNEQFFGPGTRLTVL.

The chain joins TRBV7-9 to TRBJ2-3, with 9 positions matching TRBD1. Germline V gene lookup returns CDR1 SEHNR and CDR2 FQNEAQ (reference sequence). The V segment lost 10 bases and the J segment 2 bases; nucleotides outside the gene matches: 4. The CDR3 is 13 residues long. The CDR3 is CATRDRVTDTQYF. The CDR3, as DNA: TGTGCCACGAGGGACAGGGTCACAGATACGCAGTATTTT.